The rows below give T cell receptor beta chains drawn from one sample of a study of technical replicates of blood from a handful of donors. Sequenced by immunoSEQ multiplex PCR; TCRdb stores in-frame clones only, minus some. Of 80,000 or so clones listed, approximately 98% are singletons. The sample taken for sequencing was T cells isolated from PBMCs. These receptor sequences come from a human donor in good health. The CDR3 runs from the conserved cysteine through the conserved F or W. A D gene is named only where the DNA matches it firmly. Only part of the rows carry a size: once, few, many, or a class if the clone is expanded.

size: -; J: TRBJ1-4; V: TRBV6-5; D: TRBD1; CDR3: CASSIYRGGEKLFF; DNA: TGTGCCAGCAGTATCTACAGGGGTGGGGAAAAACTGTTTTTT
size: -; J: TRBJ2-2; V: TRBV5-1; D: TRBD2; CDR3: CASSLVLADTGELFF; DNA: TGCGCCAGCAGCTTGGTACTAGCGGACACCGGGGAGCTGTTTTTT
size: -; J: TRBJ2-5; V: TRBV2; D: TRBD1; CDR3: CASLGQSKTQYF; DNA: TGTGCCAGTTTGGGACAGAGTAAGACCCAGTACTTC
size: once; J: TRBJ2-7; V: TRBV2; D: TRBD2; CDR3: CASTLAGAYEQYF; DNA: TGTGCCAGCACTTTAGCGGGAGCTTACGAGCAGTACTTC
size: -; J: TRBJ2-1; V: TRBV18; D: TRBD2; CDR3: CASSRALGTGTSNEQFF; DNA: TGTGCCAGCTCACGGGCTTTGGGGACCGGGACTAGCAATGAGCAGTTCTTC
size: -; J: TRBJ2-3; V: TRBV6-5; D: -; CDR3: CASGSEGPDTQYF; DNA: TGTGCCAGCGGTAGCGAGGGTCCAGATACGCAGTATTTT
size: -; J: TRBJ1-2; V: TRBV2; D: TRBD1; CDR3: CASIRGQVNYGYTF; DNA: TGTGCCAGCATCCGGGGACAGGTGAACTATGGCTACACCTTC
size: -; J: TRBJ2-5; V: TRBV7-9; D: TRBD1; CDR3: CASSLGTGDVETQYF; DNA: TGTGCCAGCAGCTTAGGGACAGGGGATGTAGAGACCCAGTACTTC
size: -; J: TRBJ2-5; V: TRBV6-1; D: -; CDR3: CASSEAGTTGETQYF; DNA: TGTGCCAGCAGTGAAGCCGGGACAACGGGAGAGACCCAGTACTTC
size: -; J: TRBJ1-4; V: TRBV5-1; D: TRBD1; CDR3: CASSAGQGFLNEKLFF; DNA: TGCGCCAGCAGCGCGGGACAGGGGTTTCTAAATGAAAAACTGTTTTTT
size: -; J: TRBJ2-7; V: TRBV5-6; D: -; CDR3: CASSFPDITYEQYF; DNA: TGTGCCAGCAGCTTTCCGGACATTACCTACGAGCAGTACTTC
size: -; J: TRBJ1-3; V: TRBV27; D: TRBD1; CDR3: CASSTRAGGHGNTIYF; DNA: TGTGCCAGCAGTACCCGGGCAGGGGGTCATGGAAACACCATATATTTT
size: once; J: TRBJ2-1; V: TRBV2; D: -; CDR3: CASSLLASHEQFF; DNA: TGTGCCAGCAGCCTACTAGCATCCCATGAGCAGTTCTTC
size: once; J: TRBJ1-3; V: TRBV13; D: -; CDR3: CASSLGLGATGNTIYF; DNA: TGTGCCAGCAGCTTAGGTCTGGGGGCGACTGGAAACACCATATATTTT
size: -; J: TRBJ2-7; V: TRBV10-2; D: -; CDR3: CASQQGGLWAEQYF; DNA: TGCGCCAGCCAGCAAGGCGGGCTTTGGGCCGAGCAGTACTTC
size: -; J: TRBJ2-7; V: TRBV28; D: TRBD1; CDR3: CASSPGFGTAYEQYF; DNA: TGTGCCAGCAGTCCCGGATTCGGGACAGCCTACGAGCAGTACTTC
size: -; J: TRBJ1-1; V: TRBV5-1; D: -; CDR3: CASSLVSGRELGTEAFF; DNA: TGCGCCAGCAGCTTGGTTTCCGGCCGGGAACTGGGCACTGAAGCTTTCTTT
size: -; J: TRBJ2-7; V: TRBV18; D: -; CDR3: CASSVGAQGAYEQYF; DNA: TGTGCCAGCTCCGTAGGCGCCCAAGGGGCCTACGAGCAGTACTTC
size: -; J: TRBJ2-7; V: TRBV7-2; D: -; CDR3: CASSLGGISYEQYF; DNA: TGTGCCAGCAGCTTGGGCGGGATCTCCTACGAGCAGTACTTC
size: -; J: TRBJ1-1; V: TRBV5-1; D: -; CDR3: CASSLGPGRTEAFF; DNA: TGCGCCAGCAGCTTGGGTCCAGGGCGGACTGAAGCTTTCTTT
size: -; J: TRBJ1-1; V: TRBV11-3; D: -; CDR3: CASTIGVNTEAFF; DNA: TGTGCCAGCACCATAGGGGTGAACACTGAAGCTTTCTTT
size: -; J: TRBJ2-5; V: TRBV12-5; D: -; CDR3: CASGRTSPVGETQYF; DNA: TGTGCTAGTGGTAGGACATCCCCTGTAGGAGAGACCCAGTACTTC
size: once; J: TRBJ1-2; V: TRBV21-1; D: -; CDR3: CASSKGGGPDRVNGYTF; DNA: TGTGCCAGCAGCAAAGGGGGAGGCCCGGACAGGGTTAATGGCTACACCTTC
size: -; J: TRBJ1-2; V: TRBV2; D: TRBD1; CDR3: CASRFRDRVDYGYTF; DNA: TGTGCCAGTCGATTCCGGGACAGGGTAGACTATGGCTACACCTTC
size: -; J: TRBJ2-3; V: TRBV2; D: -; CDR3: CASRGTRTDTQYF; DNA: TGTGCCAGCAGAGGGACACGCACAGATACGCAGTATTTT
size: -; J: TRBJ2-5; V: TRBV5-6; D: TRBD1; CDR3: CASSGTGQETQYF; DNA: TGTGCCAGCAGCGGGACAGGGCAAGAGACCCAGTACTTC
size: -; J: TRBJ2-7; V: TRBV27; D: TRBD1; CDR3: CASSVRPGQGQHEQYF; DNA: TGTGCCAGCAGTGTACGACCGGGACAGGGACAGCACGAGCAGTACTTC
size: -; J: TRBJ2-4; V: TRBV13; D: -; CDR3: CASSLGERDIQYF; DNA: TGTGCCAGCAGCTTAGGCGAGCGGGACATTCAGTACTTC
size: -; J: TRBJ2-1; V: TRBV27; D: TRBD1; CDR3: CASSFSRTGEQFF; DNA: TGTGCCAGCAGTTTCTCCCGGACAGGGGAGCAGTTCTTC
size: -; J: TRBJ1-5; V: TRBV6-1; D: -; CDR3: CASSEQYSNQPQHF; DNA: TGTGCCAGCAGTGAACAGTATAGCAATCAGCCCCAGCATTTT
size: -; J: TRBJ2-1; V: TRBV4-3; D: -; CDR3: CASSQRLSLNEQFF; DNA: TGCGCCAGCAGCCAAAGACTATCCTTGAATGAGCAGTTCTTC
size: -; J: TRBJ2-1; V: TRBV7-2; D: -; CDR3: CATRTAHDEQFF; DNA: TGTGCCACAAGGACAGCCCACGATGAGCAGTTCTTC
size: -; J: TRBJ2-5; V: TRBV7-2; D: -; CDR3: CASSLYRARGGETQYF; DNA: TGTGCCAGCAGCTTATATAGGGCCAGGGGAGGGGAGACCCAGTACTTC